The next 28 T cell receptor beta chains were all read from a single sample in a study of cytomegalovirus exposure and HLA in healthy donors. Primers included in the PCR were 60 Vbeta and 13 Jbeta primers. The assay was immunoSEQ multiplex PCR, and TCRdb's table has in-frame clones only and misses some. This sample has about 130,000 clones, with just over 70% found just once. Sequencing was carried out using PBMCs. The receptor set was obtained from a woman between 55 and 75 years old in good health and CMV-seropositive.

The rearrangement uses TRBV9 and TRBJ2-2; perhaps TRBD2 as D (6 bases). The V gene's germline CDR1 is SGDLS and CDR2 YYNGEE. CDR3 length: 15 amino acids. The V gene lost 8 bases and the J gene lost 5 bases, with 19 bases spanning the gap. CDR3 in amino acids: CASDLGRGKTGELFF. Written as DNA, the CDR3 is TGTGCCAGTGACTTGGGGCGGGGTAAGACCGGGGAGCTGTTTTTT. The whole variable domain, remainder taken from reference TRBV9 and TRBJ2-2, is DSGVTQTPKHLITATGQRVTLRCSPRSGDLSVYWYQQSLDQGLQFLIQYYNGEERAKGNILERFSAQQFPDLHSELNLSSLELGDSALYFCASDLGRGKTGELFFGEGSRLTVL.

This clone was detected only a few times. This chain connects TRBV4-2 to TRBJ2-5, with a tentative D call TRBD1 (5 bases). The better agreement between TRBJ2-7 and the DNA end casts doubt on the J call. Per germline, CDR1 LGHNA and CDR2 YNFKEQ. The CDR3 extends over 15 amino acids. As DNA, the CDR3 is TGTGCCAGCAGCCAACCGACAGCTCCTTTCTACGAGCAGTACTTC. Translation: CASSQPTAPFYEQYF.

The gene calls are TRBV9 and TRBJ2-2; TRBD1 is a possible D gene (5 bases). CDR3 length: 16 amino acids. Germline V lookup: CDR1 SGDLS, CDR2 YYNGEE. V lost 3 bases to trimming and J lost 2 bases, with 14 bases between them. CDR3: CASSDWTHVNTGELFF. CDR3 nucleotides: TGTGCCAGCAGCGACTGGACACACGTAAACACCGGGGAGCTGTTTTTT.

V usage is TRBV27 and J usage is TRBJ1-6; possibly TRBD1 for D (5 bases). The CDR3 spans 14 residues. Germline CDR1 reads MNHEY; CDR2 reads SMNVEV (reference sequence). Trimming took off 7 bases at V and 6 bases at J, with 13 bases between the two ends. CDR3 DNA sequence: TGTGCCAGCACCGTCGGACAATTTAATTCACCCCTCCACTTT. Amino acid sequence: CASTVGQFNSPLHF.

Regarding this clone: At one boundary the junction diverges from the germline segment, which might be a read error. The chain couples TRBV7-9 to TRBJ1-2; TRBD1 is a possible D gene (6 bases). The germline V gene has CDR1 SEHNR and CDR2 FQNEAQ (reference sequence). This CDR3 has 14 residues. DNA of the CDR3: TGTTCCAGCAGCTTAGAGTCCAGGGGAAAAGGCTACACCTTC. Translation: CSSSLESRGKGYTF.

V gene TRBV7-3 combines with J gene TRBJ2-1, with 10 bases identical to TRBD1. Germline CDR1 reads SGHTA; CDR2 reads FQGTGA. CDR3 length: 15 amino acids. J gave up 4 bases and V 5 bases, and 5 bases lay outside the gene matches. DNA of the CDR3: TGTGCCAGCAGCAACGGACAGGGGGTATACAATGAGCAGTTCTTC. This encodes CASSNGQGVYNEQFF.

The rearrangement uses TRBV14 and TRBJ2-3; perhaps TRBD2 as D (7 bases). In germline, CDR1 is SGHDN, CDR2 FVKESK. This CDR3 has 17 residues. Trimming took off 4 bases at V and 2 bases at J, with 19 bases between the two ends. CDR3 coding DNA: TGTGCCAGCAGCCCTTTCTCCGGCGGGGGCACCACAGATACGCAGTATTTT. Its translation is CASSPFSGGGTTDTQYF.

The gene calls are TRBV7-8 and TRBJ1-3, with a possible D match to TRBD1 (5 bases). The CDR3 contains 16 residues. With 2 bases removed from V and 0 bases from J, the gap between germline ends came to 11 bases. The germline gives CDR1 SGHVS, CDR2 FQNEAQ. The CDR3 sequence: CASSLIGVSSGNTIYF. In nucleotides, the CDR3 is TGTGCCAGCAGCTTAATAGGGGTCTCCTCTGGAAACACCATATATTTT.

CDR3: CASSQGIGQPQHF. DNA for the CDR3: TGCGCCAGCAGCCAGGGGATAGGTCAGCCCCAGCATTTT. This rearrangement joins TRBV5-1 to TRBJ1-5, with D tentatively TRBD1 (6 bases). The V end lost 4 bases, the J end lost 6 bases, and 11 bases lay between the germline ends. The germline CDR1 and CDR2 sequences are SGHRS and YFSETQ. The CDR3 covers 13 residues.

The chain is built from TRBV10-3 and TRBJ1-1; 10 bases fit TRBD1. The CDR3 length is 13 residues. Unmatched junction bases numbered 5, after V lost 6 bases and J lost 7 bases. Germline CDR1 ENHRY, CDR2 SYGVKD. The CDR3 sequence is CAIRGRTGGEAFF. The CDR3 DNA reads TGTGCCATCAGGGGACGGACAGGGGGTGAAGCTTTCTTT.

This clone was counted a few times. V and J are TRBV18 and TRBJ1-1, with D perhaps matching TRBD1 (6 bases). V lost 3 bases and J 10 bases, leaving 21 bases between the germline ends. The CDR3 is 15 residues long. From germline, CDR1 is KGHSH and CDR2 LQKENI. The CDR3 protein is CASSPTGQQGRAAFF. CDR3 DNA sequence: TGTGCCAGCTCACCTACAGGACAGCAGGGTAGGGCAGCTTTCTTT.

This chain links TRBV5-1 with TRBJ2-7; 8 nucleotides line up with TRBD1. The germline CDR1 and CDR2 sequences are SGHRS and YFSETQ. The CDR3 consists of 17 residues. The junction had 8 bases not matched to a gene; V was cut back by 0 bases and J by 0 bases. This CDR3 is CASSLGADRASSYEQYF. The CDR3, as DNA: TGCGCCAGCAGCTTGGGGGCGGACAGGGCGAGCTCCTACGAGCAGTACTTC.

The chain combines TRBV4-2 with TRBJ2-7; D is perhaps TRBD1 (5 bases). Germline CDR1 reads LGHNA; CDR2 reads YNFKEQ. This CDR3 has 13 amino acids. Trimming shortened V by 1 base and J by 4 bases, and 8 bases separated the two germline ends. This chain's CDR3 is CASSQGQTYEQYF. In DNA form, the CDR3 reads TGTGCCAGCAGCCAAGGACAGACATACGAGCAGTACTTC.

The rearrangement uses TRBV19 and TRBJ2-2; 8 bases map to TRBD1. After removal of 4 bases from V and 4 bases from J, the junction contained 5 bases not matched to a gene. The CDR3 runs 15 residues. Germline assignment: CDR1 LNHDA and CDR2 SQIVND (reference sequence). The CDR3: CASSTTGGITGELFF. In DNA, the CDR3 is TGTGCCAGTAGTACCACAGGGGGGATCACCGGGGAGCTGTTTTTT.

The chain links TRBV11-2 to TRBJ1-2; a possible D gene is TRBD1 (5 bases). The V end lost 1 base, the J end lost 5 bases, and 17 bases lay between the germline ends. The CDR3 contains 16 residues. The germline V gene encodes CDR1 SGHAT and CDR2 FQNNGV. The CDR3 DNA reads TGTGCCAGCAGCTTAGCTGGGGGGAGGGTCCTGTATGGCTACACCTTC. It yields the protein CASSLAGGRVLYGYTF.

The chain combines TRBV11-2 with TRBJ2-7; possible D gene TRBD1, 6 bases. V was cut by 7 bases and J by 2 bases, with 15 bases left in between. Germline CDR1 SGHAT, CDR2 FQNNGV. CDR3 length: 14 amino acids. CDR3 amino acids: CASTQRDIPYEQYF. The CDR3 DNA follows: TGTGCCAGCACCCAGAGGGACATCCCCTACGAGCAGTACTTC. The full variable domain, in which reference TRBV11-2 and TRBJ2-7 provide the parts outside the CDR3, is EAGVAQSPRYKIIEKRQSVAFWCNPISGHATLYWYQQILGQGPKLLIQFQNNGVVDDSQLPKDRFSAERLKGVDSTLKIQPAKLEDSAVYLCASTQRDIPYEQYFGPGTRLTVT.

The chain uses TRBV6-1 and TRBJ2-1, with TRBD1 matching over 8 bases. CDR1 is MNHNS, CDR2 SASEGT, per germline. This CDR3 comprises 15 residues. The J segment lost 9 bases and the V segment lost 6 bases, leaving 13 bases of the junction unmatched. The CDR3 DNA reads as TGTGCCAGCAGCTATTTGGGACAAGGACAGGGTGAGCAGTTCTTC. Translating gives CASSYLGQGQGEQFF.

This clone showed up just a few times. This chain joins TRBV11-2 and TRBJ2-5; TRBD2 is a possible D gene (6 bases). The J call may be faulty, since TRBJ2-7 better matches the DNA end. The germline V gene encodes CDR1 SGHAT and CDR2 FQNNGV. CDR3 length: 16 amino acids. DNA for the CDR3: TGTGCCAGCAGCCCGCCCCCCGGGACGGGAGCCTACGAGCAGTACTTC. Protein product: CASSPPPGTGAYEQYF.

The chain carries TRBV5-1 and TRBJ1-2, with 9 bases identical to TRBD1. Germline V lookup: CDR1 SGHRS, CDR2 YFSETQ. This CDR3 comprises 16 residues. After removal of 0 bases from V and 5 bases from J, the junction contained 8 bases not matched to a gene. Here the CDR3 reads CASSLASGTGRYGYTF. The CDR3 DNA sequence: TGCGCCAGCAGCTTGGCTTCCGGGACAGGGCGATATGGCTACACCTTC.

The chain joins TRBV27 to TRBJ2-7; 7 bases map to TRBD2. The CDR3 sequence is 15 residues long. V lost 4 bases, J lost 2 bases, and 8 bases stayed unmatched. Germline loops: CDR1 MNHEY, CDR2 SMNVEV (reference sequence). The CDR3 nucleotides read TGTGCCAGCAGTTCCCGGGGGGTAGGGACCTACGAGCAGTACTTC. This sequence encodes CASSSRGVGTYEQYF.

The rearrangement uses TRBV7-2 and TRBJ1-2; 9 bases match TRBD1. This CDR3 comprises 15 residues. Trimming at V came to 5 bases and at J to 4 bases, leaving 8 bases not matched to a gene. From germline, CDR1 is SGHTA and CDR2 FQGNSA. The CDR3 nucleotides are TGTGCCAGCAGCCGAACAGGGGGCGTAGGCTATGGCTACACCTTC. Amino acids: CASSRTGGVGYGYTF.

CDR3 in amino acids: CASSARGGMNTEAFF. As DNA, the CDR3 is TGTGCCAGCAGTGCGCGGGGCGGTATGAACACTGAAGCTTTCTTT. The rearrangement links TRBV6-4 to TRBJ1-1; TRBD1 might be the D (5 bases). The CDR3 spans 15 residues. Germline CDR1 and CDR2: MRHNA and SNTAGT. Trimming took 4 bases from V and 0 from J, leaving 12 bases between them.

This chain joins TRBV23-1 and TRBJ1-5, with TRBD1 as a possible D gene (6 bases). TRBV23-1 is classed as an ORF, of uncertain function. This CDR3 comprises 15 residues. V lost 8 bases and J lost 4, with 18 bases in between. This CDR3 reads CASGNTGIINQPQHF. The CDR3 bases are TGCGCCAGCGGAAACACAGGGATCATTAATCAGCCCCAGCATTTT.

This clone was seen just once. The chain employs TRBV28 and TRBJ1-5; 9 positions match TRBD1. The ends lost 4 bases at V and 7 bases at J; junction bases unmatched: 5. The CDR3 length is 14 residues. CDR1 is MDHEN and CDR2 is SYDVKM in the germline V gene. The DNA of the CDR3 is TGTGCCAGCAGTTCCGGGACAGGGAGGCAGCCCCAGCATTTT. As protein: CASSSGTGRQPQHF. The full variable domain, rest sourced from reference TRBV28 and TRBJ1-5, is DVKVTQSSRYLVKRTGEKVFLECVQDMDHENMFWYRQDPGLGLRLIYFSYDVKMKEKGDIPEGYSVSREKKERFSLILESASTNQTSMYLCASSSGTGRQPQHFGDGTRLSIL.

The rearrangement joins TRBV7-8 to TRBJ1-2; no clear D gene. Germline CDR1 and CDR2: SGHVS and FQNEAQ. The ends were cut back, 1 base at V and 8 bases at J, with 14 bases in the middle. The CDR3 covers 14 residues. The CDR3, as DNA: TGTGCCAGCAGCTTAGGGGCCCCGCCGGGGGGCTACACCTTC. Protein product: CASSLGAPPGGYTF.

J is TRBJ1-3 and V is TRBV11-2; maybe TRBD1 (6 bases). Trimming removed 3 bases from V and 0 bases from J, with 9 bases in between. The CDR3 consists of 15 residues. Germline values: CDR1 SGHAT, CDR2 FQNNGV. The DNA of the CDR3 is TGTGCCAGCAGCTTTGGACAGAGCTCTGGAAACACCATATATTTT. Its protein product is CASSFGQSSGNTIYF.

The genes are TRBV6-5 and TRBJ1-2; no reliable D call. V was trimmed by 0 bases and J by 6 bases, leaving 14 bases between them. This CDR3 is built from 15 residues. Germline loops: CDR1 MNHEY, CDR2 SVGAGI. CDR3 amino acids: CASSYSRAGLDGYTF. The DNA of the CDR3 is TGTGCCAGCAGTTACTCGAGGGCGGGCTTAGATGGCTACACCTTC.

This clone showed up just a few times. This chain uses TRBV4-1 with TRBJ1-1; 7 bases align to TRBD1. Per germline, CDR1 MGHRA and CDR2 YSYEKL. V trimming: 0 bases; J trimming: 6 bases; junction bases outside the gene matches: 13. The length of the CDR3 is 17 residues. The CDR3 coding sequence is TGCGCCAGCAGCCAAGAAGGGGGCGTTGGGACGGCCCCTGAAGCTTTCTTT. This gives the protein CASSQEGGVGTAPEAFF.